The following is a T cell receptor (beta chain) sequence with its context. CDR3 length: 14 amino acids. Per the germline V gene, CDR1 is MNHNY and CDR2 is SVGAGI (reference sequence). The V end was cut by 7 bases, the J end by 7 bases, with 19 bases between. These data originate in a study of blood T cell repertoires in COVID-19. Study in general: Italy, Spain and the United States were the sources of the convalescent and acute COVID-19 samples. PBMCs, B-cell-depleted T cells, or T cells provided the cDNA or gDNA that made up the material.

Original processing notes: Amplified reference gene primers provided the basis for estimating nucleated cell counts. Produced via immunoSEQ multiplex PCR; TCRdb's table is partial and in-frame only. V and J calls and clone size are given by that table; D and trimming were obtained from the DNA. The table includes 20,000 to 25,000 clones, around 89% detected once. Sample: peripheral blood. The chain links TRBV6-6 to TRBJ1-1; D might be TRBD1 (6 bases). The clonotype was recovered from a human donor with active COVID-19. The donor label of this sample is uncertain. CDR3 DNA sequence: TGTGCCAGCACAAACCCCCTACTACAGGGTGAAGCTTTCTTT. Residues: CASTNPLLQGEAFF.